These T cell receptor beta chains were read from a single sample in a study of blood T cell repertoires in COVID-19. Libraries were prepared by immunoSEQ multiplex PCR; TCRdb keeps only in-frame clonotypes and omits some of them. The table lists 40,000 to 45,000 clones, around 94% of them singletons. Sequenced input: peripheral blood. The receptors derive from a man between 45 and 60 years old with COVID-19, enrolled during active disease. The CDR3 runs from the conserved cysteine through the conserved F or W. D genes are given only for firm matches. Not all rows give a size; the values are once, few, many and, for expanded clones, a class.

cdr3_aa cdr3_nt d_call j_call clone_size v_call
CASSPGLATDTQYF TGTGCCAGCAGCCCCGGACTAGCCACAGATACGCAGTATTTT TRBD2 TRBJ2-3 - TRBV4-2
CASSPDTSGNTIYF TGTGCCAGCAGCCCCGACACGTCTGGAAACACCATATATTTT - TRBJ1-3 once TRBV6-5
CASNPGTGGSYEQYF TGCGCCAGCAATCCGGGGACAGGGGGAAGCTACGAGCAGTACTTC TRBD1 TRBJ2-7 - TRBV10-1
CASSHSYRGREQYF TGTGCCAGCAGTCATTCATACAGGGGGCGCGAGCAGTACTTC TRBD1 TRBJ2-7 once TRBV28
CASSQVLQDPFYEQYF TGCGCCAGCAGCCAAGTCTTACAGGATCCCTTCTACGAGCAGTACTTC - TRBJ2-7 - TRBV4-1
CASSLVSGRSGEQFF TGTGCCAGCAGCTTAGTTAGCGGGAGGTCAGGTGAGCAGTTCTTC TRBD2 TRBJ2-1 - TRBV11-2
CASGTTGQPQHF TGTGCCAGCGGAACGACAGGTCAGCCCCAGCATTTT - TRBJ1-5 - TRBV12-3/TRBV12-4
CATSDFWGLNTGELFF TGTGCCACCAGTGATTTTTGGGGCCTGAACACCGGGGAGCTGTTTTTT - TRBJ2-2 - TRBV24-1
CASRDQGGTEAFF TGTGCCAGCAGAGACCAGGGGGGCACTGAAGCTTTCTTT TRBD1 TRBJ1-1 - TRBV6-5
CASSAPTGTDYGYTF TGTGCCAGCAGTGCACCCACAGGGACAGACTATGGCTACACCTTC TRBD1 TRBJ1-2 - TRBV28
CASSWTGGWDEQFF TGTGCCAGCAGCTGGACAGGGGGGTGGGATGAGCAGTTCTTC TRBD1 TRBJ2-1 - TRBV27
CASSDRRTSTDTQYF TGTGCCAGCAGTGACAGGCGGACTAGCACAGATACGCAGTATTTT - TRBJ2-3 - TRBV6-4
CASSSPGARDSQPNEQFF TGTGCCAGCAGCTCCCCTGGGGCCCGGGACAGTCAACCAAATGAGCAGTTCTTC TRBD1 TRBJ2-1 - TRBV5-4
CASSVGGASGTTGELFF TGTGCCAGCAGCGTAGGGGGGGCTAGCGGGACCACCGGGGAGCTGTTTTTT TRBD2 TRBJ2-2 - TRBV9
CASSVAYSGNTIYF TGTGCCAGCAGTGTAGCCTACTCTGGAAACACCATATATTTT - TRBJ1-3 - TRBV2
CASRYQQGTNYGYTF TGCGCCAGCAGGTATCAACAGGGGACTAACTATGGCTACACCTTC TRBD1 TRBJ1-2 - TRBV5-1
CASSLFFQPQHF TGTGCCAGCAGCTTGTTCTTCCAGCCCCAGCATTTT - TRBJ1-5 - TRBV5-8
CASSQGTGGGYGYTF TGTGCCAGCAGCCAAGGGACAGGGGGTGGCTATGGCTACACCTTC TRBD1 TRBJ1-2 - TRBV3-1/TRBV3-2
CASSLPSAIGQFF TGTGCCAGCAGTTTGCCTAGCGCCATAGGGCAGTTCTTC - TRBJ2-1 - TRBV6-2/TRBV6-3
CASSLVLSTGELFF TGCGCCAGCAGCTTGGTGCTATCCACCGGGGAGCTGTTTTTT - TRBJ2-2 - TRBV5-1
CASSQVYRRGNEQFF TGCGCCAGCAGCCAAGTTTACAGGCGGGGCAATGAGCAGTTCTTC - TRBJ2-1 - TRBV4-1
CASSPGLGRTSSYNEQFF TGCGCCAGCAGCCCCGGACTGGGCCGCACCAGCTCCTACAATGAGCAGTTCTTC - TRBJ2-1 - TRBV5-1
CASTVAEGANVLTF TGTGCCAGCACCGTAGCAGAAGGGGCCAACGTCCTGACTTTC - TRBJ2-6 - TRBV2
CASSWTRSGETQYF TGTGCCAGCAGCTGGACAAGGTCAGGAGAGACCCAGTACTTC - TRBJ2-5 - TRBV7-2
CASSSRDNSPLHF TGTGCCAGCAGTTCCAGGGATAATTCACCCCTCCACTTT - TRBJ1-6 - TRBV6-2/TRBV6-3
CASAVSAAGGSYEQYF TGTGCCAGCGCCGTATCGGCGGCAGGGGGCTCCTACGAGCAGTACTTC TRBD1 TRBJ2-7 - TRBV7-3
CASSMRNLSYEQYF TGTGCCAGCAGCATGAGGAACCTCTCCTACGAGCAGTACTTC - TRBJ2-7 - TRBV7-2
CASSSRQGQPQHF TGTGCCAGCAGCTCCCGACAGGGCCAGCCCCAGCATTTT TRBD1 TRBJ1-5 - TRBV5-8
CASMDRGRRYNQPQHF TGTGCCAGCATGGACAGGGGGCGAAGGTACAATCAGCCCCAGCATTTT TRBD1 TRBJ1-5 - TRBV28
CAISEPDRKNGELFF TGTGCCATCAGTGAACCCGACAGGAAGAACGGGGAGCTGTTTTTT - TRBJ2-2 - TRBV10-3
CASSWPRTSGNNEQFF TGTGCCAGCAGCTGGCCACGGACTAGCGGGAACAATGAGCAGTTCTTC TRBD2 TRBJ2-1 - TRBV5-6
CASRRAGGSIDEQFF TGCGCCAGCAGGCGGGCGGGTGGTTCGATTGATGAGCAGTTCTTC - TRBJ2-1 - TRBV5-1
CASSTGWGNEQFF TGTGCCAGCAGCACGGGATGGGGAAATGAGCAGTTCTTC - TRBJ2-1 - TRBV7-2
CASSQTSRTATYEQYF TGCGCCAGCAGCCAAACGTCCCGGACTGCAACCTACGAGCAGTACTTC - TRBJ2-7 once TRBV4-1
CAWKRQGASGYTF TGTGCCTGGAAAAGACAGGGAGCTAGCGGCTACACCTTC TRBD1 TRBJ1-2 - TRBV30
CASSLEARQGFGNEQFF TGTGCCAGCAGCTTAGAAGCAAGACAGGGTTTCGGGAATGAGCAGTTCTTC TRBD1 TRBJ2-1 few TRBV7-8
CSVRIRGQPQHF TGCAGCGTTCGTATACGGGGTCAGCCCCAGCATTTT - TRBJ1-5 - TRBV29-1
CASSYSGGLQETQYF TGTGCCAGCAGTTACTCTGGCGGGCTCCAAGAGACCCAGTACTTC - TRBJ2-5 - TRBV6-5
CASSFAKTPLSTDTQYF TGTGCCAGCAGCTTTGCCAAAACACCATTGAGCACAGATACGCAGTATTTT - TRBJ2-3 once TRBV11-2
CASSIRDSLDGYTF TGTGCCAGTAGTATTCGGGATAGCCTGGATGGCTACACCTTC - TRBJ1-2 - TRBV19
CASSFGLNQPQHF TGTGCCAGCAGTTTCGGTCTCAATCAGCCCCAGCATTTT - TRBJ1-5 once TRBV12-3/TRBV12-4
CASSDRGSQPQHF TGTGCCAGCAGTGATAGAGGTTCACAGCCCCAGCATTTT - TRBJ1-5 few TRBV6-1
CASSQEPTGGYGYTF TGTGCCAGCAGCCAAGAACCGACAGGGGGCTATGGCTACACCTTC TRBD1 TRBJ1-2 - TRBV3-1/TRBV3-2
CASSLGTSGSYEQYF TGTGCCAGCAGCTTAGGGACTAGCGGCTCCTACGAGCAGTACTTC TRBD2 TRBJ2-7 - TRBV7-2
CASSGGLASYEQYF TGTGCCAGCAGCGGGGGACTAGCGTCCTACGAGCAGTACTTC TRBD2 TRBJ2-7 - TRBV9
CASSRDRGLSAFF TGTGCCAGCAGCCGGGACAGGGGCTTGTCGGCTTTCTTT TRBD1 TRBJ1-1 once TRBV28
CASRGGGGGFRDTQYF TGTGCCAGCAGGGGGGGCGGGGGCGGCTTTCGGGATACGCAGTATTTT - TRBJ2-3 once TRBV27
CAWSLRDRDHYTF TGTGCCTGGAGCCTCCGGGACAGGGATCACTACACCTTC TRBD1 TRBJ1-2 - TRBV30
CASSQGGTSGRSEQFF TGCGCCAGCAGCCAAGGGGGGACTAGCGGGAGAAGTGAGCAGTTCTTC TRBD2 TRBJ2-1 - TRBV4-1